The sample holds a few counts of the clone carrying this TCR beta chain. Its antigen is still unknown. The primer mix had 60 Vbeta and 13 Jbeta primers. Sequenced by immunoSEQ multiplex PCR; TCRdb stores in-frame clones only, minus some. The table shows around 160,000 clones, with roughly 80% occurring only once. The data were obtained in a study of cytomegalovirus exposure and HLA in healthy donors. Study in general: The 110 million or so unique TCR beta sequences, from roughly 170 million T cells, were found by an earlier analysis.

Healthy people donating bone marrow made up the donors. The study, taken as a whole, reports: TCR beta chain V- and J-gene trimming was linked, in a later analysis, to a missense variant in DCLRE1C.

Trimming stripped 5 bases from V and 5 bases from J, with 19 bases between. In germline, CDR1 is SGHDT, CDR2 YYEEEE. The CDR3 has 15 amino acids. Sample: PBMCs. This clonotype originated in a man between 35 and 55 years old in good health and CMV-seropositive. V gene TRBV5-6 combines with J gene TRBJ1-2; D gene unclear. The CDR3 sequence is CASRYEPGLTYGYTF. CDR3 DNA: TGTGCCAGCAGATATGAGCCAGGCCTAACTTATGGCTACACCTTC. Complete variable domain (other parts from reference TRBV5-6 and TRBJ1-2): DAGVTQSPTHLIKTRGQQVTLRCSPKSGHDTVSWYQQALGQGPQFIFQYYEEEERQRGNFPDRFSGHQFPNYSSELNVNALLLGDSALYLCASRYEPGLTYGYTFGSGTRLTVV.